Detailed here is one T cell receptor beta chain. Recovery meant two consecutive negative NP/OP PCR tests, professional clearance, or resolved symptoms. These data are taken from a study of blood T cell repertoires in COVID-19. Study as a whole: The analysed material was cDNA or gDNA that came from T cells, B-cell-depleted T cells, or PBMCs.

Clones were sequenced by immunoSEQ multiplex PCR, and TCRdb holds only the in-frame ones, with some missing. The sample contains roughly 290,000 clones, about nine tenths of which appear only once. The source is a woman in her forties who had recovered from COVID-19. The sample consisted of PBMCs or T cells enriched from blood (not recorded which).

The CDR3 here is CAGRGRAMTNEKLFF. The CDR3 region has the DNA TGTGCCGGAAGGGGGCGAGCGATGACTAATGAAAAACTGTTTTTT. The rearrangement joins TRBV30 to TRBJ1-4; 7 nucleotides line up with TRBD1. The CDR3 is made up of 15 amino acids. Per the germline V gene, CDR1 is GTSNPN and CDR2 is SVGIG (reference sequence). V lost 8 bases, J lost 2 bases, and 11 bases stayed unmatched.